The source of this T cell receptor beta chain is a study of cytomegalovirus exposure and HLA in healthy donors. Overall study findings and caveats: Segments of the TCR beta V type were, in most cases, productive about 90% or about 30% of the time in an earlier analysis. A further, later analysis showed that HLA-associated TCR beta chains (compared with equally common others) were more clonally expanded. As a later analysis showed, a missense DCLRE1C variant was linked to trimming of TCR beta V- and J-genes.

Concerning this clone: Its antigen is still unknown.

PCR primers comprised 60 Vbeta and 13 Jbeta primers. Assay: immunoSEQ multiplex PCR; the TCRdb copy retains only in-frame clones and omits some. The table has about 43,000 clones, 51% seen once. Looked up from germline, CDR1 is MDHEN and CDR2 is SYDVKM. The CDR3 is made up of 12 amino acids. The V end was cut by 7 bases, the J end by 4 bases, with 10 bases between. The sample taken for sequencing was PBMCs. This TCR was sampled from a man in his sixties in good health and CMV-seronegative. This sequence joins TRBV28 and TRBJ1-1, with D possibly TRBD1 on 5 matching bases. CDR3 DNA: TGTGCCAGCAATTACGGGGGCACTGAAGCTTTCTTT. Translation: CASNYGGTEAFF.